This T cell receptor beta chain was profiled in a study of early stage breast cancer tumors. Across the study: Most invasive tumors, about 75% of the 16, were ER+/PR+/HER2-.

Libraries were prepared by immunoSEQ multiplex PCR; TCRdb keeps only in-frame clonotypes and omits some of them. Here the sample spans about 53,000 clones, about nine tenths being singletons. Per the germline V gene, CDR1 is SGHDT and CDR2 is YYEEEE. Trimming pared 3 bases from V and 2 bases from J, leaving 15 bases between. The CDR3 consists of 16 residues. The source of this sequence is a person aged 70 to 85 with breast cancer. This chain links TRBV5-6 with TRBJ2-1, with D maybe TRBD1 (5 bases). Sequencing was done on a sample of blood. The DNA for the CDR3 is TGTGCCAGCAGCTCTAACTTACAGACAGCCTACAATGAGCAGTTCTTC. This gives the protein CASSSNLQTAYNEQFF.